The next 21 T cell receptor beta chains were all read from a single sample in a study of T cell responses to AZD1222 COVID-19 vaccine. Assay used: immunoSEQ multiplex PCR; TCRdb lists only in-frame clones, some missing. The repertoire holds 100,000 or so clones, with 87% as singletons. Source: peripheral blood, taken on day 0 of AZD1222 vaccination. The source of these receptors is an adult in good health.

The CDR3: CASSVTPGQGNTEAFF. In nucleotides, the CDR3 is TGTGCCAGCAGTGTAACCCCGGGACAGGGGAACACTGAAGCTTTCTTT. The chain recombines TRBV27 with TRBJ1-1; 9 bases align to TRBD1. CDR1 is MNHEY and CDR2 is SMNVEV in the germline V gene (reference sequence). The CDR3 runs 16 residues. V dropped 5 bases and J dropped 1; count of bases not matched to a gene: 8.

The chain uses TRBV6-2 or TRBV6-3 and TRBJ2-5; perhaps TRBD1 as D (5 bases). The CDR3 length is 15 residues. Germline CDR1 is MNHEY and CDR2 is SVGEGT. Deletions cut 2 bases from V and 5 bases from J, with 15 bases between. The CDR3 region is CASSYTGQYGETQYF. The CDR3 DNA reads TGTGCCAGCAGTTACACCGGACAATACGGGGAGACCCAGTACTTC.

The V call is TRBV28, the J call TRBJ1-1; D is uncertain. Germline CDR1 is MDHEN and CDR2 is SYDVKM. V lost 4 bases, J lost 11 bases, and 20 bases lay in between. The CDR3 extends over 14 amino acids. As DNA, the CDR3 is TGTGCCAGCAGTTACCGAAGACACGTTGGAGCCGCTTTCTTT. As protein: CASSYRRHVGAAFF.

This chain uses TRBV7-2 with TRBJ2-3; D not certain. The CDR3 has 13 amino acids. Germline CDR1 is SGHTA and CDR2 is FQGNSA. Trimming took 3 bases from V and 0 from J, leaving 4 bases between them. The CDR3 bases are TGTGCCAGCAGCTTGGACAGCACAGATACGCAGTATTTT. Translation gives CASSLDSTDTQYF.

This sequence joins TRBV4-3 and TRBJ1-2; tentative D call: TRBD1 (5 bases). Trimming took 0 bases from V and 0 from J, leaving 11 bases between them. The CDR3 is 16 amino acids. The germline V gene has CDR1 LGHNA and CDR2 YSLEER. CDR3 in amino acids: CASSQEGVGTNYGYTF. The CDR3 DNA is TGCGCCAGCAGCCAAGAGGGGGTGGGTACTAACTATGGCTACACCTTC.

This chain uses TRBV25-1 with TRBJ1-2, with D tentatively TRBD1 (6 bases). Germline lookup yields CDR1 MGHDK and CDR2 SYGVNS. Trimming left V 6 bases short and J 8 bases short, with 19 bases between. The CDR3 spans 14 residues. The chain's CDR3 is CASSAQAGVGGYTF. The CDR3 DNA reads TGTGCCAGCAGCGCGCAGGCAGGGGTAGGCGGCTACACCTTC.

V and J are TRBV9 and TRBJ1-6, with D uncertain. The germline V and J ends were trimmed by 2 bases and 11 bases, with 17 bases remaining between them. The germline V gene has CDR1 SGDLS and CDR2 YYNGEE. The CDR3 spans 15 residues. The CDR3 sequence: CASSVAARVNAPLHF. Here the CDR3 DNA reads TGTGCCAGCAGCGTGGCCGCGAGGGTGAACGCACCCCTCCACTTT.

The rearrangement uses TRBV5-1 and TRBJ2-4; the match to TRBD2 covers 7 bases. The germline V gene has CDR1 SGHRS and CDR2 YFSETQ. Losses at the gene ends were 0 bases for V and 6 bases for J; bases not matched to a gene: 6. The CDR3 has 15 amino acids. In nucleotides, the CDR3 is TGCGCCAGCAGCTTGGTCCCGGCTAGCGGAAACATTCAGTACTTC. Translating gives CASSLVPASGNIQYF.

The chain links TRBV18 to TRBJ2-7; the D is unclear. Germline CDR1 is KGHSH and CDR2 is LQKENI. V lost 3 bases to trimming and J lost 5 bases, with 14 bases between them. The CDR3 has 14 residues. CDR3 sequence: CASSPQFGGDEQYF. CDR3 DNA sequence: TGTGCCAGCTCACCCCAATTCGGTGGGGACGAGCAGTACTTC. Together with reference TRBV18 and TRBJ2-7, the CDR3 gives the full variable domain: NAGVMQNPRHLVRRRGQEARLRCSPMKGHSHVYWYRQLPEEGLKFMVYLQKENIIDESGMPKERFSAEFPKEGPSILRIQQVVRGDSAAYFCASSPQFGGDEQYFGPGTRLTVT.

The count of this clone is one. This chain joins TRBV7-2 and TRBJ1-1; D is possibly TRBD1 (6 bases). CDR3 size: 17 residues. Trimming pared 2 bases from V and 6 bases from J, leaving 22 bases between. Germline CDR1 reads SGHTA; CDR2 reads FQGNSA. The CDR3 region has the DNA TGTGCCAGCAGCTTACGGGGCCCCTCACAGGGATCCGCTGAAGCTTTCTTT. As protein: CASSLRGPSQGSAEAFF.

The V gene is TRBV3-1 (or the pseudogene TRBV3-2), the J gene TRBJ1-1, with TRBD1 as a possible D gene (5 bases). V was trimmed by 2 bases and J by 8 bases, leaving 12 bases between them. Germline V gene data show CDR1 as LGHDT and CDR2 as YNNKEL (reference sequence). The CDR3 loop spans 13 amino acids. The chain's CDR3 is CASSQMGLGEAFF. CDR3 coding DNA: TGTGCCAGCAGCCAAATGGGACTTGGCGAAGCTTTCTTT.

The chain uses TRBV4-2 and TRBJ2-3, with 15 bases that match TRBD2. The trim removed 3 bases at V and 0 bases at J, leaving 10 bases unmatched. From germline, CDR1 is LGHNA and CDR2 YNFKEQ. CDR3 size: 20 residues. The CDR3 is CASSQVGLAGGVTSTDTQYF. The CDR3 region has the DNA TGTGCCAGCAGCCAGGTGGGACTAGCGGGGGGTGTTACTAGCACAGATACGCAGTATTTT.

This chain joins TRBV7-6 and TRBJ2-1; 16 nucleotides align to TRBD2. V shed 5 bases and J 10 bases; nucleotides not matched to a gene: 11. CDR3 size: 17 residues. The germline gives CDR1 SGHVS, CDR2 FNYEAQ. The CDR3 region is CASSPLPGGLAGGEQFF. The CDR3, as DNA: TGTGCCAGCAGCCCTCTACCGGGGGGACTAGCGGGAGGGGAGCAGTTCTTC.

This clone was seen more than once but under ten times. This chain connects TRBV2 to TRBJ1-6; D may be TRBD1 (6 bases). Trimming took 7 bases from V and 7 from J, leaving 17 bases between them. Per the germline V gene, CDR1 is SNHLY and CDR2 is FYNNEI. The CDR3 has 15 amino acids. The CDR3 DNA reads as TGTGCCAGCAAACCAGGGGACACCGGGAATTCACCCCTCCACTTT. Translated: CASKPGDTGNSPLHF.

This rearrangement joins TRBV5-1 to TRBJ1-4; D gene unclear. This CDR3 comprises 15 residues. Germline CDR1 is SGHRS and CDR2 is YFSETQ. The V gene lost 4 bases and the J gene lost 0 bases, with 10 bases spanning the gap. This CDR3 reads CASSIYPATNEKLFF. The CDR3 DNA reads TGCGCCAGCAGCATCTACCCGGCAACTAATGAAAAACTGTTTTTT.

The rearrangement joins TRBV27 to TRBJ1-2, with no clear D. Germline V gene lookup returns CDR1 MNHEY and CDR2 SMNVEV (reference sequence). Trimming took 8 bases from V and 8 from J, leaving 12 bases between them. The CDR3 length is 11 residues. CDR3 region: CASPTNCGYTF. CDR3 DNA: TGTGCCAGCCCCACCAATTGCGGCTACACCTTC.

The chain couples TRBV4-2 to TRBJ2-5; a weak D match, TRBD2 (5 bases). The ends were cut back, 0 bases at V and 4 bases at J, with 9 bases in the middle. CDR1 is LGHNA, CDR2 YNFKEQ, per germline. This CDR3 is built from 14 residues. CDR3 sequence (DNA): TGTGCCAGCAGCCAAGATATCGGGATAGAGACCCAGTACTTC. This codes for CASSQDIGIETQYF.

The rearrangement uses TRBV28 and TRBJ1-6; D not resolved. Germline CDR1 and CDR2: MDHEN and SYDVKM. V was pared by 2 bases and J by 9 bases, with 5 bases between. The CDR3 consists of 12 residues. The CDR3 DNA is TGTGCCAGCAGTTTAGTTCTTTCACCCCTCCACTTT. Its translation is CASSLVLSPLHF.

This clone appeared a few times. CDR3 amino acids: CASSDGSGNTIYF. Here the CDR3 DNA reads TGCGCCAGCAGTGACGGCTCTGGAAACACCATATATTTT. This chain links TRBV10-2 with TRBJ1-3; D gene uncertain. V dropped 3 bases and J dropped 0 bases, with 3 bases sitting between them. Per the germline V gene, CDR1 is WSHSY and CDR2 is SAAADI. This CDR3 has 13 residues.

V usage is TRBV2 and J usage is TRBJ2-1; D not certain. Trimming shortened V by 2 bases and J by 1 base, and 9 bases separated the two germline ends. CDR1 and CDR2 (germline): SNHLY, FYNNEI. The CDR3 spans 15 residues. CDR3 sequence reads: CASSERVRSYNEQFF. CDR3 in DNA: TGTGCCAGCAGTGAAAGGGTGCGGTCCTACAATGAGCAGTTCTTC.

The rearrangement joins TRBV5-1 to TRBJ2-2; 7 nucleotides agree with TRBD2. This CDR3 contains 15 residues. V shed 4 bases and J 0 bases; nucleotides not matched to a gene: 3. Germline assignment: CDR1 SGHRS and CDR2 YFSETQ. The CDR3 reads CASSSGGANTGELFF. The CDR3 bases are TGCGCCAGCAGCAGTGGGGGGGCGAACACCGGGGAGCTGTTTTTT.